This TCR beta chain was recovered during a study of human T cells and chemical hapten exposure. Study-level findings and limits: In comparison with controls, expanded TCRs gave rise to a significantly larger number of large CDR3 similarity clusters. TCRs above 1 in 1000 frequency stayed constant with DPC sensitization.

Time point indicated: pre-sensitization, week 0. Treatment defined: therapeutic diphenylcyclopropenone sensitization with weekly scalp DPC. Blood draws came before every patch-test application. This clonotype was seen many times. The antigen remains unidentified. During construction of the library, unique molecular identifiers were attached to individual cDNA molecules for quantitative, reproducible TCR counting. MiXCR was run by TCRdb on the RACE reads, yielding one entry per CDR3 protein. The sample has about 92,000 distinct CDR3 sequences, 9.6% seen once. Sequencing used whole blood, obtained in connection with sensitization to the hapten diphenylcyclopropenone (DPC). This TCR was recovered from a woman aged 35 to 49 with alopecia areata. Some clones in this sample may be carry-over from other donors' samples.

Written as DNA, the CDR3 is TGTGCCAGCACACTAGCGGGGGCCCGGGAGCAGTTCTTC. This encodes CASTLAGAREQFF. This chain links TRBV6-2 or TRBV6-3 with TRBJ2-1; 11 bases match TRBD2. The germline CDR1 and CDR2 sequences are MNHEY and SVGEGT. This CDR3 spans 13 amino acids. Trimming took 7 bases from V and 10 from J; bases not matched to a gene: 6.